The present T cell receptor (beta chain) was sequenced within a study of T cell changes during pregnancy in multiple sclerosis. Measured with immunoSEQ multiplex PCR; TCRdb has only the in-frame clones, and not every one. The repertoire has 25,000 to 35,000 clones, 89% of them found once; the top ten carry 6.5% to 8.5%. The CDR3 contains 11 residues. Trimming removed 7 bases from V and 15 bases from J; junction bases left unmatched: 8. Germline CDR1 is SGHVS and CDR2 is FQNEAQ. The sample here was CD8+ T cells from peripheral blood mononuclear cells, taken in the second trimester of pregnancy. The clonotype originates from a female donor with multiple sclerosis, enrolled in a pregnancy study. V and J are TRBV7-8 and TRBJ1-3; 8 nucleotides agree with TRBD1. CDR3: CASTSGGQGYF. As DNA, the CDR3 is TGTGCCAGCACCTCCGGCGGACAGGGATATTTT.